These T cell receptor beta chains were read from a single sample in a study of blood T cell repertoires in COVID-19. TCRdb's copy holds only in-frame clones and misses some; the assay was immunoSEQ multiplex PCR. The sample lists approximately 220,000 clones; approximately 83% were seen once. The sample consisted of PBMCs or T cells enriched from blood (not recorded which). The source is a woman in her 50s who had been exposed to COVID-19. The conserved cysteine and the conserved F or W are not part of the CDR3 here. A D gene is named only where the DNA matches it firmly.

cdr3_aa	v_call	j_call	d_call
ASSQEAVGRRYSNQPQH	TRBV4-1	TRBJ1-5	NA
ASGDSRASPLH	TRBV19	TRBJ1-6	TRBD1
ASTVTGQGAKGAEAF	TRBV7-8	TRBJ1-1	TRBD1
ASSILRGTEAF	TRBV5-4	TRBJ1-1	NA
ASSLWDSNEQF	TRBV28	TRBJ2-1	NA
ASRNLAGGHGTQY	TRBV6-4	TRBJ2-3	TRBD2
ASSSPMPGETQY	TRBV5-1	TRBJ2-5	NA
ASKTGGYTEAF	TRBV19	TRBJ1-1	TRBD1
ATSSKRKLVHTEAF	TRBV15	TRBJ1-1	NA
ASSPRQGAQYGYT	TRBV2	TRBJ1-2	TRBD1
ASSQTPDRRNEKLF	TRBV4-1	TRBJ1-4	TRBD1
ASSASSGGLGPGELF	TRBV18	TRBJ2-2	TRBD2
ASSLTWTGGSDEQF	TRBV28	TRBJ2-1	TRBD1
ASSYGGANTEAF	TRBV4-2	TRBJ1-1	NA
ASSLIQGHNQPQH	TRBV28	TRBJ1-5	NA
ATSRDAGQGGGYT	TRBV15	TRBJ1-2	TRBD1
ASSSLGGTNTGELF	TRBV5-1	TRBJ2-2	NA
ASKGPGSKDEQF	TRBV19	TRBJ2-1	NA
ASSLGTGGVVWNEQF	TRBV7-8	TRBJ2-1	TRBD2
ASSLGRGRTAEAF	TRBV27	TRBJ1-1	NA
ASSLGRVNTEAF	TRBV7-2	TRBJ1-1	NA
ASSMRRVNTEAF	TRBV19	TRBJ1-1	NA
ASSRARVDYGYT	TRBV9	TRBJ1-2	NA
ASRLAGSTWGDTQY	TRBV28	TRBJ2-3	TRBD2
AWKSSYNSPLH	TRBV30	TRBJ1-6	NA
ASSSPRTKKGYT	TRBV5-6	TRBJ1-2	NA
ASSRGPQQINTEAF	TRBV19	TRBJ1-1	NA
ATFGQVDTEAF	TRBV10-3	TRBJ1-1	TRBD1
AIREAPVSSGNTIY	TRBV10-3	TRBJ1-3	NA
ASSPRGDLGEKLF	TRBV11-2	TRBJ1-4	NA
ASSATGGVEQY	TRBV5-4	TRBJ2-7	TRBD1
ATNPGRGVTTDTQY	TRBV24-1	TRBJ2-3	NA
ASSPPGQLTGELF	TRBV7-2	TRBJ2-2	NA
ASSGGQGRAYGYT	TRBV10-1	TRBJ1-2	TRBD1
ASSHVGTGQTIHGYT	TRBV4-3	TRBJ1-2	TRBD1
ASSRTGGNYEQY	TRBV6-5	TRBJ2-7	TRBD1
ASSKTGGGQPQH	TRBV13	TRBJ1-5	TRBD1
ASSWGPGNTIY	TRBV28	TRBJ1-3	NA
ASSPAPIQGRTSDTQY	TRBV9	TRBJ2-3	TRBD1
ASSPGQGANEQF	TRBV18	TRBJ2-1	TRBD1